This record covers a single T cell receptor (beta chain). What it binds is not known. Whole blood, unsorted for T cells, was the source of total RNA. Template-switch reactions added UMIs with a 6-nucleotide sample barcode. For each CDR3 protein, TCRdb gives one entry from its re-call of the 5' RACE reads, without DNA. The sample table includes about 380,000 distinct CDR3 sequences. The sample comes from a study of monozygotic twins with inflammatory bowel disease. Looked up from germline, CDR1 is GTSNPN and CDR2 is SVGIG (reference sequence). The CDR3 runs 14 residues. Overall study findings and caveats: A distinction between different T cell subtypes was not possible. Relative to healthy twins, IBD patients had fewer clonotypes in common with others, a gap that was especially apparent with disease activity.

The sample consisted of blood. The source of this sequence is a human donor with ulcerative colitis or Crohn's disease, or a healthy co-twin of an affected twin (not recorded which). This chain connects TRBV30 to TRBJ2-5; absent DNA, TCRdb's TRBD1 call cannot be checked. The CDR3 loop is CAWSVAGAIGTQYF.